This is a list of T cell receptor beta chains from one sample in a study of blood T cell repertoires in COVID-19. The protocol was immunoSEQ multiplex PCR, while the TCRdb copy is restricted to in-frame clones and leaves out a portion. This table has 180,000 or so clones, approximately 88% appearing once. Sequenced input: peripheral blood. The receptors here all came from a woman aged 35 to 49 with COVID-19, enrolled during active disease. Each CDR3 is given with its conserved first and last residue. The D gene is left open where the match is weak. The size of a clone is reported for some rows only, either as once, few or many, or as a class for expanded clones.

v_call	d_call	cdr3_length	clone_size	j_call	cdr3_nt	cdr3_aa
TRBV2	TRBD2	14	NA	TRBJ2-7	TGTGCCAGCATGGGGACTAGCGGGGGGTTCGAGCAGTACTTC	CASMGTSGGFEQYF
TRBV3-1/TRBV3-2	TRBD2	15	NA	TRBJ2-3	TGTGCCAGCAGCCAAGCGGGGGGGGCCTGGGATACGCAGTATTTT	CASSQAGGAWDTQYF
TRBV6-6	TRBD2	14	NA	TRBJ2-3	TGTGCCGGGGGAGGCGGGGGAGGTACAGATACGCAGTATTTT	CAGGGGGGTDTQYF
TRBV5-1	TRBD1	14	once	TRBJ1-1	TGCGCCAGCAGCGTCGGACAGGGGGCCACTGAAGCTTTCTTT	CASSVGQGATEAFF
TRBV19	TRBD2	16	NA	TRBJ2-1	TGTGCCAGTAGTATAGTAGGGCTAGCGGGAGAGCATGAGCAGTTCTTC	CASSIVGLAGEHEQFF
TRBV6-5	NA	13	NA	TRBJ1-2	TGTGCCAGCTTGAACAGGGCGGGGGATGGCTACACCTTC	CASLNRAGDGYTF
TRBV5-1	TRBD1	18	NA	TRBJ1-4	TGCGCCAGCAGCTTGGGTGACAGGGGGTTCTTGAGTGGTGAAAAACTGTTTTTT	CASSLGDRGFLSGEKLFF
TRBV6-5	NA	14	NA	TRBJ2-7	TGTGCCAGCAGTAGGAGCGAAGGTGCCTACGAGCAGTACTTC	CASSRSEGAYEQYF
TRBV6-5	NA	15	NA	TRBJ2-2	TGTGCCAGCAGCGACGCGGGGCCGGGCACCGGGGAGCTGTTTTTT	CASSDAGPGTGELFF
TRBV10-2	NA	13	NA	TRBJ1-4	TGCGCCAGCAGGCCACAGGGCTGGGAAAAACTGTTTTTT	CASRPQGWEKLFF
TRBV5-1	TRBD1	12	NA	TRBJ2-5	TGCGCCAGCAACACAGGGGCAGAGACCCAGTACTTC	CASNTGAETQYF
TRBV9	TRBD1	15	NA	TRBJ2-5	TGTGCCAGCAGCGTAGGGACAGGGGGAGAAGAGACCCAGTACTTC	CASSVGTGGEETQYF
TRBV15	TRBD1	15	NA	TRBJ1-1	TGTGCCACCAGCAGAGGGGGACAGGGAAACACTGAAGCTTTCTTT	CATSRGGQGNTEAFF
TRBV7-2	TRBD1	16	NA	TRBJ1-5	TGTGCCAGCAGCCCCTGGGGGACAGGGTCTGGTCAGCCCCAGCATTTT	CASSPWGTGSGQPQHF
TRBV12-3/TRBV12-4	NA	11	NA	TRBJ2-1	TGTGCCAGCAGTTTTTCCAGTGAGCAGTTCTTC	CASSFSSEQFF
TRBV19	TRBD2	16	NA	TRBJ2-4	TGTGCCAGTGCCCTTAGCGGGGCGGGAGCCAAAAACATTCAGTACTTC	CASALSGAGAKNIQYF
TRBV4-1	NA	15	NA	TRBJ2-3	TGCGCCAGCAGCCAAGAAGGCTCGAGGCGGGATACGCAGTATTTT	CASSQEGSRRDTQYF
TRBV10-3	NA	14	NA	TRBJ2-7	TGTGCCATCAGTGCCGACACAAGAGACTACGAGCAGTACTTC	CAISADTRDYEQYF
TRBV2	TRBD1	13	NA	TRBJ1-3	TGTGCCAGCAGGGGGACAGGGGGAAACACCATATATTTT	CASRGTGGNTIYF
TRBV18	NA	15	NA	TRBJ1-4	TGTGCCAGTTCCGGTAGCTTTGCAACTAATGAAAAACTGTTTTTT	CASSGSFATNEKLFF
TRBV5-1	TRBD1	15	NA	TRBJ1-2	TGCGCCAGCAGCTCGTCGGGACAGGGGGCGATAGAGAACACCTTC	CASSSSGQGAIENTF
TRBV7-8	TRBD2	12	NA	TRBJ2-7	TGTGCCAGCAGGGGACTAGGCTACGAGCAGTACTTC	CASRGLGYEQYF
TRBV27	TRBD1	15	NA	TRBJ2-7	TGTGCCAGCAGTCCTGGGACAGCGAGCGGCTACGAGCAGTACTTC	CASSPGTASGYEQYF
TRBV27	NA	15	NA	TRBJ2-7	TGTGCCAGCAGCCCACCCCCCGACAGTTCCTACGAGCAGTACTTC	CASSPPPDSSYEQYF
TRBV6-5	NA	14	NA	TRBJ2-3	TGTGCCAGCACCACCAGGGGTTACACAGATACGCAGTATTTT	CASTTRGYTDTQYF
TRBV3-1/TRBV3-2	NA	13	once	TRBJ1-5	TGTGCCAGCAGGGGGGGCGGGGGTCAGCCCCAGCATTTT	CASRGGGGQPQHF
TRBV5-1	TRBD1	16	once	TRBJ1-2	TGCGCCAGCAGCTTGGCCGGGGGCAGGGGGAACTATGGCTACACCTTC	CASSLAGGRGNYGYTF